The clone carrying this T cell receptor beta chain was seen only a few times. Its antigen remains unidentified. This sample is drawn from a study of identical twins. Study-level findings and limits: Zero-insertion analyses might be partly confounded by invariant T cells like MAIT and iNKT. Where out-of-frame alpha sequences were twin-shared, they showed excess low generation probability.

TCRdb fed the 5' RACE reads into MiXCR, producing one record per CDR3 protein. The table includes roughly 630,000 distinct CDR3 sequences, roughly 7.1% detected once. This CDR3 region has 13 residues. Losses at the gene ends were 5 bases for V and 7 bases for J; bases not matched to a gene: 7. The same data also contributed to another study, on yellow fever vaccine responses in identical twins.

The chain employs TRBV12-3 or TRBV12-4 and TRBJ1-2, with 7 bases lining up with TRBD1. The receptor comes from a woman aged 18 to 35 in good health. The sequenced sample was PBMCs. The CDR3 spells CASSPTGVGGYTF. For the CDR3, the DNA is TGTGCCAGCAGTCCCACAGGGGTCGGTGGCTACACCTTC.